One TCR beta chain is described in this entry. Original analysis: Scientists estimated how many nucleated cells there were by amplifying reference gene primers. Profiled with immunoSEQ multiplex PCR; TCRdb holds only in-frame clones, not every one. From that table come the V and J calls and clone size; the DNA was used to work out D and trimming. The data show 98,000 or so clones, with more than 80% seen just once and under 30% held by the top ten. These data come from a study of blood T cell repertoires in COVID-19. This TCR derives from a man aged 55-75 years with acute or convalescent COVID-19. The sample was peripheral blood.

For the CDR3, the DNA is TGTGCCACCAGCAGAGATTTGCGGCGGCAGTCCTACGAGCAGTACTTC. Residues: CATSRDLRRQSYEQYF. The rearrangement joins TRBV15 to TRBJ2-7; D is unresolved. CDR1 is LNHNV and CDR2 is YYDKDF in the germline V gene (reference sequence). The V end lost 0 bases, the J end lost 1 base, and 13 bases lay between the germline ends. The CDR3 has 16 residues.